These T cell receptor beta chains were read from a single sample in a study of shared clonotypes between healthy human individuals. Here immunoSEQ multiplex PCR was the method, and the copy in TCRdb shows in-frame clones only, minus some. The table includes fewer than 1.6 million clones, 97% to 99% detected once. The specimen was naive CD4+ T cells sorted from blood. All receptors come from a man younger than 40 in good health. Each CDR3 is given without its conserved first and last residue. The order of the fields is V gene, J gene, CDR3 protein.

v_call: TRBV5-1; j_call: TRBJ1-4; cdr3_aa: ASSLEWARKEEKLF
v_call: TRBV7-2; j_call: TRBJ2-2; cdr3_aa: ASSRRLAGNTGELF
v_call: TRBV11-3; j_call: TRBJ2-1; cdr3_aa: ASSLTDEQF
v_call: TRBV27; j_call: TRBJ2-7; cdr3_aa: ASSLSGNYEQY
v_call: TRBV9; j_call: TRBJ2-2; cdr3_aa: ASSVSWTGELF
v_call: TRBV11-2; j_call: TRBJ2-1; cdr3_aa: ASRGPWGVRNEQF
v_call: TRBV19; j_call: TRBJ2-1; cdr3_aa: ASSIVRNEQF
v_call: TRBV30; j_call: TRBJ2-3; cdr3_aa: AWSGQGGDTQY
v_call: TRBV10-3; j_call: TRBJ1-1; cdr3_aa: AISRTGQNTEAF
v_call: TRBV5-1; j_call: TRBJ2-7; cdr3_aa: ASSARDFTYEQY